Listed below are T cell receptor beta chains from one sample, sequenced in a study of response to subunit inactivated influenza vaccine. TCRdb redid the calling of the RT-PCR reads with MiXCR, one entry per CDR3 protein. The table includes about 580,000 distinct CDR3 sequences, less than 15% detected once. The sample was PBMCs from blood, taken about 11 days after vaccination. These receptors all come from a man between 50 and 59 years old who received an inactivated influenza vaccine. CDR3s include the opening cysteine and the closing phenylalanine or tryptophan. The D gene is left open where the match is weak. Expanded clones are given a class, and other clones once, few, many or no size at all.

v_call	d_call	j_call	clone_size	cdr3_aa	cdr3_nt
TRBV15	NA	TRBJ2-7	few	CATSESRGTWEQYF	TGTGCCACCAGCGAATCTAGGGGGACTTGGGAGCAGTACTTC
TRBV4-2	NA	TRBJ2-7	once	CASSQDVGTYEQYF	TGTGCCAGCAGCCAAGACGTGGGGACCTACGAGCAGTACTTC
TRBV3-1	NA	TRBJ2-7	few	CASSHLATSYEQYF	TGTGCCAGCAGCCATCTAGCGACATCCTACGAGCAGTACTTC
TRBV29-1	NA	TRBJ2-7	NA	CSVGLDKTYEQYF	TGCAGCGTTGGGCTGGACAAAACCTACGAGCAGTACTTC
TRBV9	TRBD2	TRBJ2-5	NA	CASSVEPGGETQYF	TGTGCCAGCAGCGTAGAGCCGGGAGGAGAGACCCAGTACTTC
TRBV23-1	NA	TRBJ2-3	few	CASSCERRADTQYF	TGCGCCAGCAGTTGTGAGAGGAGGGCAGATACGCAGTATTTT
TRBV12-3/TRBV12-4	NA	TRBJ2-7	few	CASSFLGRVYEQYF	TGTGCCAGCAGTTTCTTGGGCAGGGTCTACGAGCAGTACTTC
TRBV5-1	NA	TRBJ2-7	NA	CASSLSLRAGATYEQYF	TGCGCCAGCAGCTTGAGTCTTCGGGCAGGGGCTACCTACGAGCAGTACTTC
TRBV3-1	NA	TRBJ2-2	NA	CASSQGTISTGELFF	TGTGCCAGCAGCCAAGGGACAATCAGCACCGGGGAGCTGTTTTTT
TRBV12-3/TRBV12-4	NA	TRBJ2-3	few	CASSLSQGADTQYF	TGTGCCAGCAGTTTAAGCCAGGGTGCAGATACGCAGTATTTT
TRBV7-2	NA	TRBJ1-4	few	CASSLAVATNEKLFF	TGTGCCAGCAGCTTAGCGGTTGCAACTAATGAAAAACTGTTTTTT
TRBV2	NA	TRBJ2-7	NA	CASSGVGGYEQYF	TGTGCCAGCAGTGGAGTAGGGGGCTACGAGCAGTACTTC
TRBV7-9	TRBD2	TRBJ2-1	few	CASSSPGLVTRGEQFF	TGTGCCAGCAGCTCGCCGGGACTAGTAACCCGCGGTGAGCAGTTCTTC
TRBV4-1	TRBD2	TRBJ2-1	few	CASSQEWPSGGALGSYNEQFF	TGCGCCAGCAGCCAAGAGTGGCCTAGCGGGGGGGCCTTAGGCTCCTACAATGAGCAGTTCTTC
TRBV9	NA	TRBJ1-1	NA	CASSVERDTEAFF	TGTGCCAGCAGCGTAGAAAGAGACACTGAAGCTTTCTTT